The present T cell receptor beta chain was sequenced within a study of T cell responses to AZD1222 COVID-19 vaccine. Across the study: Second doses that came at about 4 or about 12 weeks were put together. General study results and limits: Every sample of the repertoires postdated the peak T cell response. The breadth and depth of Spike-specific TCRs increased once two AZD1222 doses had been given. Reports indicate that nearly half of spike-specific TCRs are directed at unmutated variant regions.

The CDR3 is made up of 18 amino acids. The V and J ends lost 1 base and 2 bases respectively, with 20 bases between them. Looked up from germline, CDR1 is SGHNT and CDR2 is YENEEA. On this clone: The target antigen is unknown.

Only in-frame clones appear in the TCRdb table, and some are missing; sequencing was by immunoSEQ multiplex PCR. The sample contains 90,000 to 110,000 clones, over 75% of which appear only once. The clonotype comes from an adult in good health. The sample consisted of peripheral blood, taken on day 0 of AZD1222 vaccination. This chain connects TRBV11-3 to TRBJ2-5; D gene uncertain. The CDR3 nucleotides are TGTGCCAGCAGCTTAGGGTGGGCCCCGACGGAACAACAAGAGACCCAGTACTTC. Amino acid sequence: CASSLGWAPTEQQETQYF.